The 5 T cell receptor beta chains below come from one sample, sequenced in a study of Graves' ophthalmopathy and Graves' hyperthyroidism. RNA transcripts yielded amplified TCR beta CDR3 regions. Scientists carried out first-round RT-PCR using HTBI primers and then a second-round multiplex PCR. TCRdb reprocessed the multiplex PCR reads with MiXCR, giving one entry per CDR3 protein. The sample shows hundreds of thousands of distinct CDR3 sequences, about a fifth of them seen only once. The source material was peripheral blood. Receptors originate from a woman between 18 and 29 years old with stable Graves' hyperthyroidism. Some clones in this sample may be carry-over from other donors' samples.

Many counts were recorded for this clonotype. In DNA, the CDR3 is TGTGCCAGCAGTCCCCTGGTGGGAAACTATGGCTACACCTTC. It is translated as CASSPLVGNYGYTF. The chain employs TRBV27 and TRBJ1-2; D is uncertain. The CDR3 is 14 amino acids. V was shortened by 5 bases and J by 2 bases, with 12 bases between the two germline ends. The germline V gene encodes CDR1 MNHEY and CDR2 SMNVEV (reference sequence).

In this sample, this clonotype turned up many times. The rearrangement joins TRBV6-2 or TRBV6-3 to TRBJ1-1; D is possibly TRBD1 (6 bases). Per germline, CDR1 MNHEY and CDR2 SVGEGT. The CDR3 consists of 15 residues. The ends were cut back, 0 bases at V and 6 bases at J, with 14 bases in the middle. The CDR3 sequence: CASSYSGGGQAEAFF. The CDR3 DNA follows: TGTGCCAGCAGTTACTCTGGTGGGGGGCAAGCTGAAGCTTTCTTT.

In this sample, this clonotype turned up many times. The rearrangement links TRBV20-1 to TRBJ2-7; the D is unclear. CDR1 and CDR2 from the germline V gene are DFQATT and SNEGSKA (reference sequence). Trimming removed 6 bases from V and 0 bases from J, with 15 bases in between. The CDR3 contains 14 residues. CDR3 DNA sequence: TGCAGTGCGATACTGGAACGGGTCTCCTACGAGCAGTACTTC. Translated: CSAILERVSYEQYF.

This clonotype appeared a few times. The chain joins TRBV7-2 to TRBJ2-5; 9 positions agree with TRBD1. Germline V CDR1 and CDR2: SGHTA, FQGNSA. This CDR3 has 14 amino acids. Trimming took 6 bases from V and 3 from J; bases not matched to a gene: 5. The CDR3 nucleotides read TGTGCCAGCAGTGACTGGACAGGGGAAGAGACCCAGTACTTC. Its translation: CASSDWTGEETQYF. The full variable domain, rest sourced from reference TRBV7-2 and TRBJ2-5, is GAGVSQSPSNKVTEKGKDVELRCDPISGHTALYWYRQSLGQGLEFLIYFQGNSAPDKSGLPSDRFSAERTGGSVSTLTIQRTQQEDSAVYLCASSDWTGEETQYFGPGTRLLVL.

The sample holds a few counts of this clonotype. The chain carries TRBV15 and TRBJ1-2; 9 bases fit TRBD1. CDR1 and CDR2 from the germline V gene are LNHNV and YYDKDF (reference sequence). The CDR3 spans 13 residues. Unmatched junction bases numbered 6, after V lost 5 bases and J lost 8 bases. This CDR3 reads CATSAQGARGYTF. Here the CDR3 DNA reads TGTGCCACCAGCGCACAGGGGGCCCGCGGCTACACCTTC.